Shown below are 17 T cell receptor beta chains from a single sample sequenced in a study of long-term antiretroviral therapy in people with HIV. The libraries were made with immunoSEQ v3.0 at survey level. This table comes from immunoSEQ multiplex PCR, and its TCRdb copy is limited to in-frame clones, with some not included. This table holds 20,000 to 25,000 clones, about 86% found once. Sequencing was performed on unsorted PBMCs, taken 0.1 years before starting antiretroviral therapy. These receptors were obtained from a man aged 40-55 years with HIV.

V and J are TRBV6-6 and TRBJ1-4, with 9 bases matching TRBD1. The CDR3 totals 15 residues. The V segment lost 4 bases and the J segment 7 bases; nucleotides outside the gene matches: 7. Germline V gene sequence: CDR1 MNHNY, CDR2 SVGAGI (reference sequence). The CDR3 bases are TGTGCCAGCAGTTCCACAGGGGGCGGTTTTGAAAAACTGTTTTTT. It yields the protein CASSSTGGGFEKLFF.

In this sample, this clone turned up a few times. Here the CDR3 DNA reads TGTGCCAGCAGTGAAGAGGGCACCGGGGAGCTGTTTTTT. Amino acids: CASSEEGTGELFF. The rearrangement uses TRBV2 and TRBJ2-2, with D unresolved. V was cut by 1 base and J by 4 bases, with 4 bases left in between. Germline lookup yields CDR1 SNHLY and CDR2 FYNNEI. This CDR3 is 13 amino acids long.

The V call is TRBV5-4, the J call TRBJ1-2; maybe TRBD1 (6 bases). The germline CDR1 and CDR2 sequences are SGHNT and YYREEE (reference sequence). Trimming cost V 7 bases and J 4 bases, with 14 bases left between them. The CDR3 consists of 13 residues. CDR3 bases: TGTGCCAGCTTTCTACAGGGAACCTATGGCTACACCTTC. Encoded protein: CASFLQGTYGYTF.

V and J are TRBV28 and TRBJ1-1; D is uncertain. CDR3 size: 14 residues. Germline lookup yields CDR1 MDHEN and CDR2 SYDVKM. Trimming pared 7 bases from V and 1 base from J, leaving 13 bases between. The CDR3 region has the DNA TGTGCCAGCACCACTTCCTTCCAGAACACTGAAGCTTTCTTT. It encodes CASTTSFQNTEAFF. The whole variable domain, filled in from reference TRBV28 and TRBJ1-1, reads DVKVTQSSRYLVKRTGEKVFLECVQDMDHENMFWYRQDPGLGLRLIYFSYDVKMKEKGDIPEGYSVSREKKERFSLILESASTNQTSMYLCASTTSFQNTEAFFGQGTRLTVV.

The chain is built from TRBV6-5 and TRBJ1-6; D is possibly TRBD1 (5 bases). V gave up 5 bases and J gave up 5 bases, with 13 bases separating them. Germline CDR1 MNHEY, CDR2 SVGAGI. The CDR3 totals 15 residues. CDR3 sequence reads: CASSLGVSDNSPLHF. The CDR3 DNA reads as TGTGCCAGCAGTCTAGGGGTTAGTGATAATTCACCCCTCCACTTT.

This chain uses TRBV9 with TRBJ2-2, with D possibly matching TRBD2 (7 bases). CDR1 and CDR2 (germline): SGDLS, YYNGEE. The CDR3 is 15 residues long. V lost 4 bases to trimming and J lost 6 bases, with 16 bases between them. The CDR3 nucleotides read TGTGCCAGCAGCTACCAATGGGGGGGCGCCGGGGAGCTGTTTTTT. Translating it yields CASSYQWGGAGELFF.

V and J are TRBV4-3 and TRBJ1-2, with D possibly being TRBD1 (5 bases). The CDR3 length is 17 residues. Germline V gives CDR1 LGHNA, CDR2 YSLEER. V was pared by 0 bases and J by 3 bases, with 17 bases between. CDR3 region: CASSQDGSGMLDYGYTF. The CDR3 DNA reads TGCGCCAGCAGCCAAGATGGGTCAGGGATGCTGGACTATGGCTACACCTTC.

This rearrangement joins TRBV18 to TRBJ1-5; 10 positions agree with TRBD1. J gave up 0 bases and V 3 bases, and 2 bases lay outside the gene matches. The CDR3 runs 16 residues. Germline CDR1 KGHSH, CDR2 LQKENI. The CDR3 here is CASSPRDRGSNQPQHF. As DNA, the CDR3 is TGTGCCAGCTCACCCCGGGACAGGGGTAGCAATCAGCCCCAGCATTTT.

This chain links TRBV5-6 with TRBJ2-1, with 7 bases aligning to TRBD1. The germline gives CDR1 SGHDT, CDR2 YYEEEE. CDR3 length: 16 residues. V lost 4 bases to trimming and J lost 1 base; unmatched junction nucleotides: 8. The CDR3 is CASSRHRDSSYNEQFF. CDR3 bases: TGTGCCAGCAGCCGCCACCGGGACAGTTCCTACAATGAGCAGTTCTTC.

In its sample, this clone was seen a few times. The DNA for the CDR3 is TGTGCCAGCAGCTTAGGGTACAGGTCAACTAATGAAAAACTGTTTTTT. The encoded protein is CASSLGYRSTNEKLFF. J is TRBJ1-4 and V is TRBV7-2, with TRBD1 as a possible D gene (5 bases). Germline assignment: CDR1 SGHTA and CDR2 FQGNSA. V was cut by 1 base and J by 0 bases, with 9 bases left in between. The CDR3 has 16 residues.

The chain uses TRBV28 and TRBJ2-1, with D unresolved. CDR3 length: 14 amino acids. Trimming stripped 7 bases from V and 5 bases from J, with 15 bases between. CDR1 MDHEN and CDR2 SYDVKM come from the germline V gene. In nucleotides, the CDR3 is TGTGCCAGCACCGACCAGACTTTCGACAATGAGCAGTTCTTC. It translates to CASTDQTFDNEQFF.

The chain links TRBV10-3 to TRBJ2-7; D remains ambiguous. Germline V lookup: CDR1 ENHRY, CDR2 SYGVKD. The CDR3 runs 15 residues. The V end was cut by 1 base, the J end by 4 bases, with 14 bases between. CDR3 in DNA: TGTGCCATCAGTGAGTTCCTCACGCGGCGGTACGAGCAGTACTTC. Translated: CAISEFLTRRYEQYF.

The chain links TRBV11-3 to TRBJ2-5; 15 nucleotides line up with TRBD2. The CDR3 length is 16 residues. V trimming: 5 bases; J trimming: 5 bases; junction bases outside the gene matches: 6. Germline V gene lookup returns CDR1 SGHNT and CDR2 YENEEA. CDR3 amino acids: CASSDRTSGGAETQYF. CDR3 in DNA: TGTGCCAGCAGCGATCGGACTAGCGGGGGGGCGGAGACCCAGTACTTC.

CDR3 coding DNA: TGTGCCAGCAGCCCGCAGCACAATGAGCAGTTCTTC. Its translation is CASSPQHNEQFF. This rearrangement joins TRBV14 to TRBJ2-1; D not certain. Germline CDR1 SGHDN, CDR2 FVKESK. V lost 4 bases, J lost 5 bases, and 6 bases lay in between. The CDR3 contains 12 residues.

The gene calls are TRBV29-1 and TRBJ1-4; a possible D gene is TRBD1 (6 bases). This CDR3 contains 11 residues. CDR1 is SQVTM, CDR2 ANQGSEA, per germline. The germline V and J ends were trimmed by 7 bases and 4 bases, with 7 bases remaining between them. CDR3 residues: CSGGRNEKLFF. The CDR3 DNA sequence: TGCAGCGGGGGGCGTAATGAAAAACTGTTTTTT.

The table lists this clone with a count of one. V is TRBV4-3 and J is TRBJ2-1, with TRBD1 matching over 8 bases. CDR1 and CDR2 from the germline V gene are LGHNA and YSLEER. The trim removed 4 bases at V and 8 bases at J, leaving 7 bases unmatched. The CDR3 length is 14 residues. CDR3 in amino acids: CASSLGQGFDEQFF. The CDR3 nucleotides read TGCGCCAGCAGCCTTGGACAGGGCTTCGATGAGCAGTTCTTC.

The chain is built from TRBV5-5 and TRBJ2-3; 12 nucleotides agree with TRBD2. V lost 4 bases, J lost 2 bases, and 5 bases stayed unmatched. This CDR3 region has 16 residues. Germline V gene sequence: CDR1 SGHKS, CDR2 YYEKEE (reference sequence). The CDR3 coding sequence is TGTGCCAGCAGCGGGGGACTAGCGGGCAACACAGATACGCAGTATTTT. This translates into CASSGGLAGNTDTQYF.